The TCR beta chain under discussion was sequenced for a study of cytomegalovirus exposure and HLA in healthy donors. CDR3 length equals 16 residues. Per the germline V gene, CDR1 is MNHEY and CDR2 is SVGAGI. Trimming removed 3 bases from V and 3 bases from J; junction bases left unmatched: 9. With 60 Vbeta and 13 Jbeta primers, the PCR was carried out. Some clones are missing from TCRdb's copy, which holds only in-frame ones; the method was immunoSEQ multiplex PCR. The sample carries roughly 140,000 clones, 80% recorded once. The sample taken for sequencing was PBMCs. This chain connects TRBV6-5 to TRBJ2-7; TRBD1 matches at 9 bases. The receptor's source is a middle-aged man in good health and CMV-seropositive. CDR3 in amino acids: CASSYRGTGIFYEQYF. The CDR3 DNA follows: TGTGCCAGCAGTTATCGAGGGACAGGGATTTTCTACGAGCAGTACTTC.